This T cell receptor (beta chain) was recorded in a study of Ad26.COV2.S vaccination and SARS-CoV-2 variants (dated by TCRdb to 2020 to 2023). About the full investigation: Vaccine-arm donors were drawn from COV1001, a multicentre, randomized, double-blind, placebo-controlled phase I-IIa trial of Ad26.COV2.S in healthy adults. Dosing of Ad26.COV2.S was intramuscular, at either 5x10^10 or 1x10^11 viral particles, delivered as one shot or as two shots spaced 56 days apart. TCRbeta repertoire sequencing served as the tool for gauging how specific and how broad the SARS-CoV-2-reactive T cell receptors were following Ad26.COV2.S vaccination. A total of roughly 32 samples were included in the TCR-sequenced set, comprising around 19 Ad26.COV2.S vaccine recipients, 5 placebo recipients and 8 SARS-CoV-2 convalescent individuals. Trial participants were randomized into five groups of five, in which low-dose or high-dose Ad26.COV2.S was given once or twice, or placebo was given on both occasions. Investigators did not know the trial group allocation while performing experiments and assessing outcomes.

Beyond this particular receptor, the publication reports: Higher spike-specific TCR breadth was observed in Ad26.COV2.S recipients than in placebo recipients (P = 0.0014). The authors noted that total T cell responses may have been underestimated by the TCR breadth and depth analyses. After vaccination, substantial breadth of spike-specific CD8+ and CD4+ T cell responses was reported. The study was not powered for comparison of responses between vaccine doses or regimens. Comparable non-spike TCR breadth was observed between vaccine and placebo recipients, consistent with only spike being contained in the vaccine.

The treatment or condition label of this sample denotes: 15 to 20 received Ad26.COV2.S at low or high dose, single or two shots; about 5 received placebo; per-sample allocation not given. For vaccine and placebo recipients, the sequenced repertoires came from samples collected on day 63 after the first injection. In Cohort 1b, 25 to 30 adults aged 18-55 years were enrolled at a single site in Boston, USA, between 29 July and 7 August 2020. Ad26.COV2.S was a replication-incompetent adenovirus type 26 vector expressing a prefusion-stabilized SARS-CoV-2 spike protein from the original Wuhan strain. The CDR3 spans 14 residues, from the cysteine through the phenylalanine. The entry retains the CDR3 DNA only, 42 bases that are in frame from base 1. The germline V gene supplies CDR1 SNHLY and CDR2 FYNNEI. Deletion took 6 bases off V and 7 bases off J, with a span of 15 bases between the germline ends. A remark on this clone: Its binding antigen is unknown. Base-call qualities are not available, and no considerably larger clone is one nucleotide away.

TCRbeta CDR3 regions were sequenced with the immunoSEQ Assay. After extraction, genomic DNA underwent amplification by bias-controlled multiplex PCR, followed by high-throughput sequencing. On the study's bioinformatics: To quantify the absolute abundance of every unique TCRbeta CDR3 region, sequences were collapsed and filtered. Usable DNA was measured by amplifying reference genes present in all nucleated cells, and TCRbeta template counts were normalized to that usable DNA to estimate T cell fraction. Repertoire TCRs were annotated as SARS-CoV-2-specific by exact matching of V gene, CDR3 amino acid sequence and J gene to a known reactive TCR set. The reference SARS-CoV-2 TCR set came from MIRA and was filtered for enrichment in COVID-19-positive ImmuneCODE repertoires, removing public or cross-reactive TCRs. Using the MIRA antigens, annotated TCRs were further analysed by specific ORF or by position within an ORF. Breadth was defined as the number of annotated unique rearrangements divided by the total number of unique productive rearrangements, and depth was defined as the summed frequency of the annotated unique rearrangements. Two-sided Wilcoxon rank-sum tests were applied when comparing TCR breadth between groups. Not all clones reach the TCRdb copy of this immuneACCESS table, which keeps in-frame sequences only. Checked studies attribute under half of the gap to unresolved V genes and leave the rest unexplained. V and J calls plus clone size are reproduced from that table; the DNA served to infer D and trimming. This sample is represented by 300,000 to 500,000 clones; about nine tenths of them were singletons. The top ten constitute roughly 3% of the sample.

The receptor was isolated from a person between 18 and 59 years old who received the Ad26.COV2.S COVID-19 vaccine or a placebo. The sequencing used peripheral blood, collected in a trial of Ad26.COV2.S vaccine versus placebo. The chain links TRBV2 with TRBJ2-2; D gene: possibly TRBD1, on 6 matching bases. The DNA sequence reads TGTGCCAGCAGACCCGGGACAAGCGGCGGGGAGCTGTTTTTT. Its protein reads: CASRPGTSGGELFF.